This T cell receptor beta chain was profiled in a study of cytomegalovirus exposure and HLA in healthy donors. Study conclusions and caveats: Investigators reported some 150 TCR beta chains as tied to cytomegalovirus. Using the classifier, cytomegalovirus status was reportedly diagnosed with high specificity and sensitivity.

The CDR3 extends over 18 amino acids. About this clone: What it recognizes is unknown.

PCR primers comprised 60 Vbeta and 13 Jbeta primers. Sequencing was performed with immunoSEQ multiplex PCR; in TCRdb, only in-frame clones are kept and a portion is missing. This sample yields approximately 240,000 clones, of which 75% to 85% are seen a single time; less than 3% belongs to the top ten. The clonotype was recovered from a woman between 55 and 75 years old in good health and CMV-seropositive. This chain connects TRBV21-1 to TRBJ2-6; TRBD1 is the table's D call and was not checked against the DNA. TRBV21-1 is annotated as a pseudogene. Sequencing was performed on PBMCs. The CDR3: CASSTRTGYPSGANVLTF. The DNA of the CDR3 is TGTGCCAGCAGCACCCGGACAGGATACCCCTCTGGGGCCAACGTCCTGACTTTC.